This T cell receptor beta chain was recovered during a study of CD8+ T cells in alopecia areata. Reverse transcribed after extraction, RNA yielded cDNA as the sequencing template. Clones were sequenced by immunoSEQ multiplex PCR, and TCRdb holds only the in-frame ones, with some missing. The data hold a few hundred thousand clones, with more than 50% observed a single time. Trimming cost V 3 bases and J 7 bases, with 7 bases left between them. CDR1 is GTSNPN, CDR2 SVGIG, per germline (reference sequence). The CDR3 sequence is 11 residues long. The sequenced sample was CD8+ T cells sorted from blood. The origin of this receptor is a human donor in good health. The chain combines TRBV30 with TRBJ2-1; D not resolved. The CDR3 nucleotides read TGTGCCTGGAGCCCCTCTAATGAGCAGTTCTTC. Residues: CAWSPSNEQFF.